This T cell receptor beta chain was documented in a study of T-cell reconstitution after alpha-beta-depleted transplantation in children. Study conclusions and caveats: Fresh T-cell production supplied most of the T-cell counts and diversity seen one year after transplant.

The CDR3 has 13 amino acids. Trimming removed 7 bases from V and 4 bases from J; junction bases left unmatched: 9. CDR1 and CDR2 from the germline V gene are SQVTM and ANQGSEA. Unique molecular identifiers were incorporated during preparation of the TCRbeta library. TCRdb reanalysed the PCR reads using MiXCR and keeps one entry per CDR3 protein. Here the sample spans around 6,500 distinct CDR3 sequences, roughly 10% being singletons. This clonotype has at least ten counts. Its antigen is as yet unknown. The sample in question was PBMCs, mostly from graft donor cells, obtained 180 days after TCRalphabeta/CD19-depleted stem cell transplant. The sequence came from a child under three years old who had a stem cell transplant for acute myeloid leukemia, so the T cells may come from the graft donor. J is TRBJ2-5 and V is TRBV29-1; 7 bases map to TRBD1. CDR3 DNA sequence: TGCAGCGCCGGGACAGCGAGTAGAGAGACCCAGTACTTC. Protein: CSAGTASRETQYF.